What follows are 24 T cell receptor beta chains derived from one specimen sequenced in a study of spatial heterogeneity in lung cancer. From the 5' RACE reads, TCRdb called clonotypes with MiXCR, one entry per CDR3 protein. Of some 100,000 distinct CDR3 sequences in the sample, approximately 12% were seen once. Time point here: sample taken at primary tumor resection. This specimen consisted of PBMCs, obtained at surgery. Receptors originate from a male donor with early-stage non-small cell lung cancer.

V is TRBV6-1 and J is TRBJ1-5; D possibly corresponds to TRBD1 (5 bases). The CDR3 runs 15 residues. V lost 0 bases, J lost 9 bases, and 15 bases lay in between. CDR1 is MNHNS and CDR2 is SASEGT in the germline V gene. CDR3 coding DNA: TGTGCCAGCAGTGAAGCAGGCGGCGGGGGGGGGCCCCAGCATTTT. Translated: CASSEAGGGGGPQHF.

This clonotype was observed many times. This chain connects TRBV7-8 to TRBJ1-1, with 8 bases fitting TRBD1. From germline, CDR1 is SGHVS and CDR2 FQNEAQ. Germline trimming cut 5 bases from V and 4 bases from J; bases unmatched to any gene: 18. This CDR3 has 18 amino acids. CDR3 DNA: TGTGCCAGCAGCCTGCGGACAGGGACAACCATATCAGGCACTGAAGCTTTCTTT. Translation: CASSLRTGTTISGTEAFF.

In its sample, this clonotype was seen a few times. V is TRBV4-3 and J is TRBJ1-4, with D maybe TRBD1 (5 bases). Trimming removed 4 bases from V and 1 base from J, with 16 bases in between. Germline lookup yields CDR1 LGHNA and CDR2 YSLEER. This CDR3 has 17 amino acids. CDR3 sequence reads: CASSPGQAQRTNEKLFF. In DNA, the CDR3 is TGCGCCAGCAGCCCAGGGCAGGCCCAGAGAACTAATGAAAAACTGTTTTTT.

The chain uses TRBV7-9 and TRBJ2-2, with 11 bases aligning to TRBD1. Germline V gene data show CDR1 as SEHNR and CDR2 as FQNEAQ (reference sequence). V was pared by 3 bases and J by 4 bases, with 7 bases of the junction left unmatched. This CDR3 comprises 17 residues. CDR3 nucleotides: TGTGCCAGCAGCTTGCCGGGACAGGGGGTTCGCACCGGGGAGCTGTTTTTT. It is translated as CASSLPGQGVRTGELFF.

This clonotype was counted a few times. The chain couples TRBV29-1 to TRBJ1-5, with 8 bases identical to TRBD1. With 6 bases clipped from V and 5 bases from J, the junction kept 9 bases outside the gene matches. The CDR3 is 14 amino acids. The V gene's germline CDR1 is SQVTM and CDR2 ANQGSEA. CDR3 residues: CSVSDRGADQPQHF. The CDR3, as DNA: TGCAGCGTATCCGACAGGGGAGCGGATCAGCCCCAGCATTTT.

In this sample, this clonotype turned up many times. This chain connects TRBV12-3 or TRBV12-4 to TRBJ2-5; 7 nucleotides align to TRBD1. V gave up 4 bases and J gave up 2 bases; unmatched junction bases: 4. The CDR3 runs to 14 residues. CDR3 nucleotides: TGTGCCAGCAGTTCCCAGGGGGTGCAAGAGACCCAGTACTTC. Encoded protein: CASSSQGVQETQYF.

In this sample, this clonotype turned up many times. V usage is TRBV29-1 and J usage is TRBJ1-2, with 10 bases matching TRBD1. The V gene end was trimmed by 1 base and the J gene end by 4 bases; junction bases not matched to a gene: 9. The CDR3 extends over 16 amino acids. CDR1 and CDR2 from the germline V gene are SQVTM and ANQGSEA. In nucleotides, the CDR3 is TGCAGCGTTGAAGGAGGGACAGGGGAAGTGGGCTATGGCTACACCTTC. Residues: CSVEGGTGEVGYGYTF.

This chain joins TRBV20-1 and TRBJ2-5; 11 bases are a match to TRBD2. In germline, CDR1 is DFQATT, CDR2 SNEGSKA (reference sequence). V gave up 4 bases and J gave up 6 bases; unmatched junction bases: 10. CDR3 length: 15 residues. This CDR3 is CSATLLAGGGQTQYF. The CDR3 DNA sequence: TGCAGTGCTACCCTCCTAGCGGGGGGCGGCCAGACCCAGTACTTC.

This sequence joins TRBV2 and TRBJ2-3, with 7 nucleotides matching TRBD2. CDR1 is SNHLY, CDR2 FYNNEI, per germline. Trimming took 2 bases from V and 1 from J; bases not matched to a gene: 3. This CDR3 comprises 15 residues. CDR3 nucleotide sequence: TGTGCCAGCAGTGAACGGGCGGGGGGCACAGATACGCAGTATTTT. Protein: CASSERAGGTDTQYF.

In its sample, this clonotype was seen many times. The chain carries TRBV6-2 or TRBV6-3 and TRBJ2-5; D may correspond to TRBD1 or TRBD2 (5 bases each). The germline gives CDR1 MNHEY, CDR2 SVGEGT. The V and J ends lost 6 bases and 5 bases respectively, with 16 bases between them. CDR3 length: 14 residues. The CDR3 sequence: CASSSTGGRETQYF. DNA for the CDR3: TGTGCCAGCAGCTCCACAGGAGGCCGGGAGACCCAGTACTTC.

The V gene is TRBV3-1, the J gene TRBJ1-2; 12 bases match TRBD1. From germline, CDR1 is LGHDT and CDR2 YNNKEL (reference sequence). CDR3 length: 16 amino acids. V lost 4 bases and J lost 3; bases outside the gene matches: 6. The CDR3 DNA reads TGTGCCAGCAGCCCCCGGGACAGGGGGCGAGACTATGGCTACACCTTC. It yields the protein CASSPRDRGRDYGYTF.

V usage is TRBV12-3 or TRBV12-4 and J usage is TRBJ2-5, with D maybe TRBD2 (6 bases). The CDR3 spans 16 residues. Between the trimmed V and J ends, which lost 8 bases and 3 bases, there was a span of 22 bases. CDR3 in amino acids: CASGILARGLKETQYF. The CDR3 DNA follows: TGTGCCAGCGGGATACTAGCTCGGGGGTTGAAAGAGACCCAGTACTTC.

This clonotype was detected only a few times. The CDR3 sequence is CSAPGAGGPREKLFF. In DNA form, the CDR3 reads TGCAGTGCCCCTGGGGCCGGGGGGCCGCGAGAAAAACTGTTTTTT. V is TRBV20-1 and J is TRBJ1-4; D perhaps matches TRBD1 (6 bases). Germline V gives CDR1 DFQATT, CDR2 SNEGSKA (reference sequence). The CDR3 contains 15 residues. V shed 6 bases and J shed 8 bases, with 22 bases lying between them.

This clonotype was counted only a few times. The V and J genes are TRBV20-1 and TRBJ2-7, with TRBD2 matching over 10 bases. The germline gives CDR1 DFQATT, CDR2 SNEGSKA (reference sequence). The J segment lost 6 bases and the V segment lost 6 bases, leaving 11 bases of the junction unmatched. The CDR3 has 14 amino acids. The CDR3 region is CSASPSSGSTEQYF. As DNA, the CDR3 is TGCAGTGCCTCCCCCTCTAGCGGGAGCACCGAGCAGTACTTC.

This clonotype was detected a few times. The V call is TRBV15, the J call TRBJ1-1; 8 positions agree with TRBD1. Germline CDR1 is LNHNV and CDR2 is YYDKDF (reference sequence). The CDR3 runs 14 residues. V trimming: 5 bases; J trimming: 1 base; junction bases outside the gene matches: 3. The DNA of the CDR3 is TGTGCCACCAGCGTCGACAGGGGGAACACTGAAGCTTTCTTT. It yields the protein CATSVDRGNTEAFF.

This clonotype was seen many times. This chain links TRBV20-1 with TRBJ2-1, with D possibly matching TRBD2 (5 bases). The CDR3 has 14 residues. The germline CDR1 and CDR2 sequences are DFQATT and SNEGSKA (reference sequence). The V gene lost 1 base and the J gene lost 4 bases, with 11 bases spanning the gap. The CDR3 here is CSARGLASYNEQFF. The CDR3 DNA follows: TGCAGTGCTAGAGGGCTAGCTTCATACAATGAGCAGTTCTTC.

This clonotype was observed at least ten times. The chain employs TRBV4-2 and TRBJ2-3, with 12 bases that match TRBD2. CDR1 is LGHNA, CDR2 YNFKEQ, per germline. The CDR3 is made up of 17 amino acids. V lost 3 bases to trimming and J lost 4 bases; unmatched junction nucleotides: 8. Here the CDR3 reads CASSQDFLAGGPDTQYF. Written as DNA, the CDR3 is TGTGCCAGCAGCCAGGACTTCCTAGCGGGAGGGCCAGATACGCAGTATTTT.

This clonotype came up a few times. The J gene is TRBJ1-1, the V gene TRBV12-3 or TRBV12-4; D unresolved. The CDR3 has 14 residues. Trimming took 0 bases from V and 11 from J, leaving 16 bases between them. This chain's CDR3 is CASSLAGSGVGAFF. The CDR3 nucleotides are TGTGCCAGCAGTTTAGCGGGAAGCGGAGTGGGGGCTTTCTTT.

This clonotype was found many times. The J gene is TRBJ2-2, the V gene TRBV6-2 or TRBV6-3; 8 bases are shared with TRBD2. Trimming at V came to 6 bases and at J to 4 bases, leaving 7 bases not matched to a gene. The length of the CDR3 is 15 residues. Germline V gives CDR1 MNHEY, CDR2 SVGEGT. CDR3 in amino acids: CASRPGLVSTGELFF. The CDR3 nucleotides read TGTGCCAGCAGGCCGGGACTAGTAAGCACCGGGGAGCTGTTTTTT.

This clonotype was seen a few times. V and J are TRBV15 and TRBJ2-7; D gene ambiguous. Per the germline V gene, CDR1 is LNHNV and CDR2 is YYDKDF (reference sequence). V dropped 0 bases and J dropped 2 bases, with 8 bases sitting between them. This CDR3 is built from 14 residues. This CDR3 reads CATSRDTGPYEQYF. The CDR3 coding sequence is TGTGCCACCAGCAGAGATACGGGTCCCTACGAGCAGTACTTC.

This clonotype was counted many times. The chain is built from TRBV5-1 and TRBJ2-7; 8 bases fit TRBD1. Trimming took 4 bases from V and 0 from J; bases not matched to a gene: 6. Germline CDR1 and CDR2: SGHRS and YFSETQ. The CDR3 is made up of 15 amino acids. In nucleotides, the CDR3 is TGCGCCAGCAGCCCACAGGGGGAAAGCTCCTACGAGCAGTACTTC. Translated, it gives CASSPQGESSYEQYF.

V usage is TRBV28 and J usage is TRBJ2-1; 9 nucleotides agree with TRBD2. The CDR3 is 13 amino acids. V lost 8 bases, J lost 8 bases, and 7 bases stayed unmatched. Germline V gene sequence: CDR1 MDHEN, CDR2 SYDVKM. The chain's CDR3 is CASGVASGDEQFF. CDR3 in DNA: TGTGCCAGCGGGGTGGCTAGCGGGGATGAGCAGTTCTTC.

This clonotype appeared a few times. J is TRBJ1-6 and V is TRBV20-1; maybe TRBD1 (5 bases). In germline, CDR1 is DFQATT, CDR2 SNEGSKA (reference sequence). The V gene lost 3 bases and the J gene lost 5 bases, with 8 bases spanning the gap. This CDR3 region has 13 residues. The DNA of the CDR3 is TGCAGTGCTAGCCGGGACCATAATTCACCCCTCCACTTT. This translates into CSASRDHNSPLHF.

The table lists this clonotype with many counts. As DNA, the CDR3 is TGTGCCAGCAGCCCGTATAACGGGGAGCTGTTTTTT. Translating it yields CASSPYNGELFF. The rearrangement uses TRBV3-1 and TRBJ2-2; D gene uncertain. V gave up 4 bases and J gave up 7 bases, with 7 bases separating them. From germline, CDR1 is LGHDT and CDR2 YNNKEL (reference sequence). The CDR3 is 12 residues long.